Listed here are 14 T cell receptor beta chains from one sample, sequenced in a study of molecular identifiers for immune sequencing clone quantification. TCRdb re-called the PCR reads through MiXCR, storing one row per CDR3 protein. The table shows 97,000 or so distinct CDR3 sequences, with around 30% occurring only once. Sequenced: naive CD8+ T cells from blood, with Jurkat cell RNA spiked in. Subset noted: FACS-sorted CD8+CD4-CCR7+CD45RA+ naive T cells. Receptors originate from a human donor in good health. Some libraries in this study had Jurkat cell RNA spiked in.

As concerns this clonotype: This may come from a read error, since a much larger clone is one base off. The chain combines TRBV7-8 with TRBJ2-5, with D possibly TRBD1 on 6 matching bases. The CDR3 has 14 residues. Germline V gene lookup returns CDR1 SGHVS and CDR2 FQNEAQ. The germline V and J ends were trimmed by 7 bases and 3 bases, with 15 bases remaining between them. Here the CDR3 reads CASNPHRQEETQYF. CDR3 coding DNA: TGTGCCAGCAACCCCCACCGACAGGAAGAGACCCAGTACTTC.

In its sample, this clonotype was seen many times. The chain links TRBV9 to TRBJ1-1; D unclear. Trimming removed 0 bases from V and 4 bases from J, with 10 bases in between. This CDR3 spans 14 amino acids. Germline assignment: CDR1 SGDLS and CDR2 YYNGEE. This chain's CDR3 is CASSVAPKGTEAFF. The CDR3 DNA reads TGTGCCAGCAGCGTAGCTCCGAAGGGCACTGAAGCTTTCTTT. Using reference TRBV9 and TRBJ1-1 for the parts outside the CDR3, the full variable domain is DSGVTQTPKHLITATGQRVTLRCSPRSGDLSVYWYQQSLDQGLQFLIQYYNGEERAKGNILERFSAQQFPDLHSELNLSSLELGDSALYFCASSVAPKGTEAFFGQGTRLTVV.

The CDR3 region is CASSNPATGINQPQHF. The CDR3 region has the DNA TGTGCCAGTAGTAATCCCGCGACAGGCATCAATCAGCCCCAGCATTTT. V and J are TRBV28 and TRBJ1-5; a weak D match, TRBD1 (6 bases). From germline, CDR1 is MDHEN and CDR2 SYDVKM. The CDR3 contains 16 residues. V gave up 9 bases and J gave up 3 bases, with 21 bases separating them.

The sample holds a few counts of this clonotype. The CDR3 spells CASSLVIGRGTDNEQFF. The CDR3 DNA reads as TGTGCCAGCAGCTTAGTTATTGGCAGGGGGACCGACAATGAGCAGTTCTTC. The genes are TRBV7-6 and TRBJ2-1; 7 bases agree with TRBD1. Germline assignment: CDR1 SGHVS and CDR2 FNYEAQ. The CDR3 spans 17 residues. The J segment lost 5 bases and the V segment lost 1 base, leaving 11 bases of the junction unmatched.

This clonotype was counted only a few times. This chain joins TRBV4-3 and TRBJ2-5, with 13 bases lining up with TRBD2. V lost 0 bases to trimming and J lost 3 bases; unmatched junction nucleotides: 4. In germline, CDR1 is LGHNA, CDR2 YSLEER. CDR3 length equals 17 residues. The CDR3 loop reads CASSQEFGTSGKETQYF. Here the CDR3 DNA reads TGCGCCAGCAGCCAAGAGTTTGGGACTAGCGGGAAAGAGACCCAGTACTTC.

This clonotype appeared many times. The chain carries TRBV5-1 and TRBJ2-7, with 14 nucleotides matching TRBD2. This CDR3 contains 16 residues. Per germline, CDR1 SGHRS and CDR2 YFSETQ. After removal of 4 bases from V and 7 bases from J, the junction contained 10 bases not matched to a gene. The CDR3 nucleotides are TGCGCCAGCAGCCGGTCGGGACTAGCGGGAGCGGAGGAGCAGTACTTC. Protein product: CASSRSGLAGAEEQYF.

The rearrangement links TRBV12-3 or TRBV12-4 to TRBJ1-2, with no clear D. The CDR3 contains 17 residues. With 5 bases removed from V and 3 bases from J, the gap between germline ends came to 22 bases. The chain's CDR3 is CASSPFSLDYKDYGYTF. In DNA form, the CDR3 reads TGTGCCAGCAGTCCCTTTTCTTTGGACTACAAGGACTATGGCTACACCTTC.

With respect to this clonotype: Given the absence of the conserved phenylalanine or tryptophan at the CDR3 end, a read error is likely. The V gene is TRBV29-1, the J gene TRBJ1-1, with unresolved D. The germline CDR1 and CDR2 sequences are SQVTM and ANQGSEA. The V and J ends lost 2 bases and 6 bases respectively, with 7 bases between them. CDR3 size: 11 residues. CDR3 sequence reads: CSVEHGAEAFY. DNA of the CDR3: TGCAGCGTTGAACACGGGGCTGAAGCTTTCTAT.

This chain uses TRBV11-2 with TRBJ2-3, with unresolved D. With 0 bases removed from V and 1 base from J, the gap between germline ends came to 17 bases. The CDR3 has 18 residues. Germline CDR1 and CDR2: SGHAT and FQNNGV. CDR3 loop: CASSLERGPGVGTDTQYF. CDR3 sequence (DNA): TGTGCCAGCAGCTTAGAGCGCGGACCGGGTGTCGGCACAGATACGCAGTATTTT. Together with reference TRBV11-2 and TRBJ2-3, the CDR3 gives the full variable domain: EAGVAQSPRYKIIEKRQSVAFWCNPISGHATLYWYQQILGQGPKLLIQFQNNGVVDDSQLPKDRFSAERLKGVDSTLKIQPAKLEDSAVYLCASSLERGPGVGTDTQYFGPGTRLTVL.

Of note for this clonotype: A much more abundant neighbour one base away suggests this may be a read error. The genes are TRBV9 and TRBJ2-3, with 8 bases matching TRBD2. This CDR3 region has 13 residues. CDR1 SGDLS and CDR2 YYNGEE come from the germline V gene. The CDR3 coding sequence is TGTGCCAGCTCTAGCGGGCTCACAGCTACGCAGTATTTT. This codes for CASSSGLTATQYF.

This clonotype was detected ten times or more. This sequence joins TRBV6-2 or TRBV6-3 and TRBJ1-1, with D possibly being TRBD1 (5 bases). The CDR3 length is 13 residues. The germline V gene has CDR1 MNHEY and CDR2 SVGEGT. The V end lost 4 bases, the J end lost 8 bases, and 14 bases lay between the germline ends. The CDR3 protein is CASSFDSTIEAFF. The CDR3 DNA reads TGTGCCAGCAGTTTCGACAGCACGATCGAAGCTTTCTTT.

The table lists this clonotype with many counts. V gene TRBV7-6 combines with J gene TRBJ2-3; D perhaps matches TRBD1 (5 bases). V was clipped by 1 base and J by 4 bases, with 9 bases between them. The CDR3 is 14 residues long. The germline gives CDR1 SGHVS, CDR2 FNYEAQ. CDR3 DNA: TGTGCCAGCAGCTTAGGGCTAGGGGCAGATACGCAGTATTTT. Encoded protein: CASSLGLGADTQYF.

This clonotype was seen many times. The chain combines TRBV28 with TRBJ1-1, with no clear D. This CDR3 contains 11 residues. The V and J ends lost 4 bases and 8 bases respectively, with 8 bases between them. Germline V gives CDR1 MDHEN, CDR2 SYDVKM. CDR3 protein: CASSYGREAFF. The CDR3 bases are TGTGCCAGCAGTTATGGGAGGGAAGCTTTCTTT. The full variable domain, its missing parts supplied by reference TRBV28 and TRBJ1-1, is DVKVTQSSRYLVKRTGEKVFLECVQDMDHENMFWYRQDPGLGLRLIYFSYDVKMKEKGDIPEGYSVSREKKERFSLILESASTNQTSMYLCASSYGREAFFGQGTRLTVV.

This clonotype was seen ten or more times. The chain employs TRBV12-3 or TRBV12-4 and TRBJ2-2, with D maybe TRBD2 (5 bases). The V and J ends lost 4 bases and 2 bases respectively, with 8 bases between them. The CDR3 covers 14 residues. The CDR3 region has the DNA TGTGCCAGCAGTTGGACTGGTAACACCGGGGAGCTGTTTTTT. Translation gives CASSWTGNTGELFF.